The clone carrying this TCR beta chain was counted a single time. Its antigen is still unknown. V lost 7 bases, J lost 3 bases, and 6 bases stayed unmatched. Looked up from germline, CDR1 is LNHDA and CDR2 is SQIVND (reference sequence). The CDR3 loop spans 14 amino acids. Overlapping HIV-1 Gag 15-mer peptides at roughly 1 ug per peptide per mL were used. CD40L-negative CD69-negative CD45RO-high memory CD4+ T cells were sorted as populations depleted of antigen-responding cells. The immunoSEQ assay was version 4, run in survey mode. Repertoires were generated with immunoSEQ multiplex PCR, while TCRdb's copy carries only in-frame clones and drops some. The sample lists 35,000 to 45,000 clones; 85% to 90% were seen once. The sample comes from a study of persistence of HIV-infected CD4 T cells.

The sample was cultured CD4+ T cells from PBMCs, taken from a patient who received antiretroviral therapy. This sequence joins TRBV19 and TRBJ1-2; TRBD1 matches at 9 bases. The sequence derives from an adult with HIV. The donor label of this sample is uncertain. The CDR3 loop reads CASTPGQGHYGYTF. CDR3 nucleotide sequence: TGTGCCAGTACCCCGGGACAGGGACACTATGGCTACACCTTC. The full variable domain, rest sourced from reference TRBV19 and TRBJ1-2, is DGGITQSPKYLFRKEGQNVTLSCEQNLNHDAMYWYRQDPGQGLRLIYYSQIVNDFQKGDIAEGYSVSREKKESFPLTVTSAQKNPTAFYLCASTPGQGHYGYTFGSGTRLTVV.